This entry describes one TCR beta chain. Clones were read by immunoSEQ multiplex PCR, and TCRdb kept only the in-frame ones, dropping some. The sample lists tens of thousands of clones; roughly 90% were seen once. The length of the CDR3 is 14 residues. V lost 5 bases, J lost 6 bases, and 2 bases stayed unmatched. Per germline, CDR1 SGHVS and CDR2 FQNEAQ. This entry belongs to a study of a mutant IDH1 vaccine in newly diagnosed glioma. The wider study: A roughly 62% male, approximately 38% female split and a mean age of around 41 years characterized treated patients.

The time point: baseline, week 1 (first vaccination visit). The treatment here: pre-vaccination baseline after standard-of-care therapy. The sample was PBMCs, taken from a glioma patient treated with radiotherapy, temozolomide or both. The clonotype comes from a man in his thirties or forties with glioma. The rearrangement joins TRBV7-8 to TRBJ2-1; 12 bases line up with TRBD2. In DNA form, the CDR3 reads TGTGCCAGCAGCCCTAGCGGGAGGGTCAATGAGCAGTTCTTC. This codes for CASSPSGRVNEQFF.